This T cell receptor beta chain was observed in a study of blood T cell repertoires in COVID-19. Study overall: Acute and convalescent COVID-19 specimens originated in the United States, Italy and Spain. The cDNA or gDNA used as material had been derived from T cells, B-cell-depleted T cells, or PBMCs.

Clones were sequenced by immunoSEQ multiplex PCR, and TCRdb holds only the in-frame ones, with some missing. The table shows approximately 220,000 clones, with roughly 89% occurring only once. Deletions cut 3 bases from V and 10 bases from J, with 7 bases between. In germline, CDR1 is SGHVS, CDR2 FQNEAQ. The CDR3 has 11 residues. Recruits, aged roughly 18 to 89 years, lived in roughly 22 US areas. Clinical histories supplied by participants themselves formed the basis of cohort assignment. The TCR was taken from a woman aged 30 to 39 with acute COVID-19. The material sequenced was PBMCs or T cells enriched from blood (not recorded which). The genes are TRBV7-8 and TRBJ2-1, with D unresolved. The CDR3 DNA reads as TGTGCCAGCAGCTTCCCCGGGGAGCAGTTCTTC. Translation: CASSFPGEQFF. The variable domain in full, completed from reference TRBV7-8 and TRBJ2-1, reads GAGVSQSPRYKVAKRGQDVALRCDPISGHVSLFWYQQALGQGPEFLTYFQNEAQLDKSGLPSDRFFAERPEGSVSTLKIQRTQQEDSAVYLCASSFPGEQFFGPGTRLTVL.